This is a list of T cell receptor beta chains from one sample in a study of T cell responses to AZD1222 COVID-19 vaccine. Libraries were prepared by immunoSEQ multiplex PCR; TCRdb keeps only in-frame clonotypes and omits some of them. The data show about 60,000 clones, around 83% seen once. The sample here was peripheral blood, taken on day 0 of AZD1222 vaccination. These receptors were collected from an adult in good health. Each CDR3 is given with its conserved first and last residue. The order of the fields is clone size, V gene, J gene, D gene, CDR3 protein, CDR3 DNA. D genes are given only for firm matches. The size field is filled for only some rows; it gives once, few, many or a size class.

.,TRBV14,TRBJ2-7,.,CASSHRLTYEQYF,TGTGCCAGCAGCCACCGATTAACCTACGAGCAGTACTTC
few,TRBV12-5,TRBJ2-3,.,CASTGLTQGFRTDTQYF,TGTGCTAGCACGGGTCTAACTCAGGGATTTCGCACAGATACGCAGTATTTT
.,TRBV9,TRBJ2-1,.,CASSETGSSYNEQFF,TGTGCCAGCTCAGAGACCGGGAGCTCCTACAATGAGCAGTTCTTC
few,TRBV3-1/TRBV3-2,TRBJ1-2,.,CASSPQQGMGGYTF,TGTGCCAGCAGCCCCCAACAAGGAATGGGTGGCTACACCTTC
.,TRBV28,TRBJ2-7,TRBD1,CASSGGTGGTFYEQYF,TGTGCCAGCAGCGGAGGGACAGGGGGGACCTTTTACGAGCAGTACTTC
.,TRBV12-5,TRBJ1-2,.,CASGLVPDNYGYTF,TGTGCTAGTGGTTTGGTACCGGATAACTATGGCTACACCTTC
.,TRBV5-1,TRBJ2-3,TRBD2,CASSPRTSGTDTQYF,TGCGCCAGCAGCCCCCGGACTAGCGGCACAGATACGCAGTATTTT
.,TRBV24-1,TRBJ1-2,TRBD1,CATSLQGGYGYTF,TGTGCCACCAGTCTACAGGGGGGGTATGGCTACACCTTC
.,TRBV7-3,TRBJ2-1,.,CASSLNQALTSSYNEQFF,TGTGCCAGCAGCTTAAATCAGGCGCTCACGAGCTCCTACAATGAGCAGTTCTTC
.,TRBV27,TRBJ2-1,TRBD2,CASSPYPGLAGVNEQFF,TGTGCCAGCAGTCCGTACCCGGGACTAGCGGGAGTGAATGAGCAGTTCTTC
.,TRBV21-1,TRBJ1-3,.,CASTRQKIGNTIYF,TGTGCCAGCACCCGTCAAAAAATAGGAAACACCATATATTTT
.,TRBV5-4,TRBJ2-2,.,CASSLGASTGELFF,TGTGCCAGCAGCTTGGGAGCCTCCACCGGGGAGCTGTTTTTT
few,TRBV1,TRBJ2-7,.,CTSSQDSTGTSGTVESGQYF,TGCACCAGCAGCCAAGATTCCACCGGGACTAGCGGTACTGTGGAGTCGGGGCAGTACTTC
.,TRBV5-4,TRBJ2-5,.,CASSPGAGGPGTQYF,TGTGCCAGCAGCCCGGGGGCTGGCGGCCCAGGGACCCAGTACTTC
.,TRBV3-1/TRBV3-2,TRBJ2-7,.,CASSQVGVTYEQYF,TGTGCCAGCAGCCAAGTTGGAGTCACCTACGAGCAGTACTTC
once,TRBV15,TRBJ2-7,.,CATSGTGSSYEQYF,TGTGCCACCAGTGGAACAGGGAGCTCCTACGAGCAGTACTTC
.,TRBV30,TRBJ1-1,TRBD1,CAWSVSGGTEAFF,TGTGCCTGGAGTGTGTCAGGGGGCACTGAAGCTTTCTTT
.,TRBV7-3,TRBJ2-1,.,CASSLKVGYNEQFF,TGTGCCAGCAGCTTAAAGGTTGGATACAATGAGCAGTTCTTC
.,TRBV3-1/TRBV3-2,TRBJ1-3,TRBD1,CASSPRGGTGGGNTIYF,TGTGCCAGCAGCCCCCGAGGAGGGACAGGGGGTGGAAACACCATATATTTT
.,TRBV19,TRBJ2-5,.,CASSAAITAETQYF,TGTGCCAGTAGTGCAGCCATTACGGCAGAGACCCAGTACTTC
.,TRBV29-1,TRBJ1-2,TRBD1,CSAVPGQGYGYTF,TGCAGCGCAGTACCGGGACAGGGATATGGCTACACCTTC
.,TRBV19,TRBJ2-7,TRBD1,CASGTGGYEQYF,TGTGCCAGCGGGACAGGGGGCTACGAGCAGTACTTC
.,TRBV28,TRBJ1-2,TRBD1,CASREGANGYTF,TGTGCCAGCAGAGAGGGGGCAAATGGCTACACCTTC
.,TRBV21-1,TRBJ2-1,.,CASSKGSRLEQFF,TGTGCCAGCAGCAAAGGGTCCCGGTTAGAGCAGTTCTTC
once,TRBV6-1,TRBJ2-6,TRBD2,CASSEIRGLAGDSGANVLTF,TGTGCCAGCAGTGAAATTCGTGGACTAGCGGGGGACTCTGGGGCCAACGTCCTGACTTTC
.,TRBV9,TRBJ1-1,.,CASSVDPGVNTEAFF,TGTGCCAGCAGCGTAGATCCAGGAGTGAACACTGAAGCTTTCTTT
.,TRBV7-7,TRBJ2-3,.,CASSLVPSDTQYF,TGTGCCAGCAGCTTAGTCCCCTCAGATACGCAGTATTTT
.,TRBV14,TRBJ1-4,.,CASSLGRGGNEKLFF,TGTGCCAGCAGCCTTGGACGGGGGGGTAATGAAAAACTGTTTTTT
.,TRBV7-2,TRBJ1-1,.,CASSSQGIGTEAFF,TGTGCCAGCAGCTCGCAGGGTATAGGCACTGAAGCTTTCTTT
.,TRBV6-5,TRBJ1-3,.,CASSYSRVDTGNTIYF,TGTGCCAGCAGTTACTCGAGGGTAGATACTGGAAACACCATATATTTT
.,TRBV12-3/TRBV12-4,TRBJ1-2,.,CGFVTANYGYTF,TGTGGCTTCGTGACAGCTAACTATGGCTACACCTTC
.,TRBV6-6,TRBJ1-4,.,CASKLDEKLFF,TGTGCCAGCAAGTTGGATGAAAAACTGTTTTTT
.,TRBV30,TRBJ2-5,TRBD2,CAWSSGTSDETQYF,TGTGCCTGGAGTAGTGGGACTAGTGATGAGACCCAGTACTTC
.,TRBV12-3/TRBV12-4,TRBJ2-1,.,CASSWDFSNEQFF,TGTGCCAGCAGCTGGGACTTTTCCAATGAGCAGTTCTTC
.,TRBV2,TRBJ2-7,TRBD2,CASRPGLAGYEQYF,TGTGCCAGCAGACCGGGACTAGCGGGCTACGAGCAGTACTTC
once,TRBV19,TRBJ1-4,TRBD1,CASSSRDFRGRLDEKLFF,TGTGCCAGTAGTTCCCGAGATTTCAGGGGGCGCTTGGATGAAAAACTGTTTTTT
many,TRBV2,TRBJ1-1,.,CASSEWQGSPEAFF,TGTGCCAGCAGTGAATGGCAGGGATCGCCTGAAGCTTTCTTT
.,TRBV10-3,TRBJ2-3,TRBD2,CATLLAERTDTQYF,TGTGCCACCCTACTAGCGGAGCGCACAGATACGCAGTATTTT
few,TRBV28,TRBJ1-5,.,CASSDYRVNQPQHF,TGTGCCAGCAGCGACTACAGGGTCAATCAGCCCCAGCATTTT
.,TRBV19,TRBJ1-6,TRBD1,CASSQAGQGGSPLHF,TGTGCCAGTAGTCAAGCGGGACAGGGAGGTTCACCCCTCCACTTT
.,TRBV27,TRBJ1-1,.,CASSLYSGTLNTEAFF,TGTGCCAGCAGTTTATACTCCGGGACGCTGAACACTGAAGCTTTCTTT
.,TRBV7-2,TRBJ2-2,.,CASSLGGESGELFF,TGTGCCAGCAGCTTAGGCGGAGAATCCGGGGAGCTGTTTTTT
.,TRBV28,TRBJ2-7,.,CASRSVDQTYEQYF,TGTGCCAGCAGATCGGTAGATCAAACCTACGAGCAGTACTTC
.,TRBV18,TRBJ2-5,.,CATQRGGQETQYF,TGTGCCACCCAAAGAGGCGGACAAGAGACCCAGTACTTC
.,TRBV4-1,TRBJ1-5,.,CASSQARISNQPQHF,TGCGCCAGCAGCCAAGCCCGTATTAGCAATCAGCCCCAGCATTTT
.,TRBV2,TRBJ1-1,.,CASSEGGYTEAFF,TGTGCCAGCAGCGAGGGTGGGTACACTGAAGCTTTCTTT
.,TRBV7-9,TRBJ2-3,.,CASRQTGTYSTDTQYF,TGTGCCAGCAGGCAGACCGGGACATATAGCACAGATACGCAGTATTTT
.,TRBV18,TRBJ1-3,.,CASYKPSGNTIYF,TGTGCCAGCTACAAACCCTCTGGAAACACCATATATTTT
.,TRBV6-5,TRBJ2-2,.,CASWGLHTGELFF,TGTGCCAGCTGGGGACTGCACACCGGGGAGCTGTTTTTT
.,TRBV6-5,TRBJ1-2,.,CASSPPGRRSNGYTF,TGTGCCAGCAGCCCACCGGGACGTCGATCCAATGGCTACACCTTC
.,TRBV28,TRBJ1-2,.,CASSHRALTNYGYTF,TGTGCCAGCAGTCACAGGGCCCTAACTAACTATGGCTACACCTTC